The following is a TCR beta chain sequence with its context. The antigen it recognizes is unknown. No much larger clonotype is one base removed from it; base qualities were not supplied. The TCR beta CDR3 regions were amplified from RNA transcripts. For the first round of RT-PCR on the TCR CDR3, the HTBI primer set was used together with the Qiagen OneStep RT-PCR kit. Libraries were constructed in a second round of multiplex PCR, after which size selection and purification were performed. The libraries were sequenced on an Illumina HiSeq2000 using paired-end 100 bp reads. The original pipeline was this. SOAPnuke was used to process the raw data, removing reads that contained adapters or uncalled bases, had a mean Phred below 15, or lacked an exact match to the constant primer or identifier. High-quality paired reads were merged using COPE v1.2.5, and each unique nucleotide sequence was defined as a clonotype. MiTCR v1.1 was used to align the clonotypes against IMGT TRBV, TRBD and TRBJ reference segments. Only V-J combinations with frequency above 0.0001, covering 99% to 99.2% of repertoires, were analysed. A TCS score was defined as the ratio of F50 (clonal expansion) to E x V (chaos), with BLOSUM62-based TCRdist applied between CDR3 peptides within each V-J. Welch's t-statistics and random forest reduced some 510 V-J features to 13, which were used in a naive Bayes classifier (R e1071). TCRdb reprocessing: public reads trimmed at Q25 with fastp, clones called with MiXCR, in-frame beta chains kept. Each entry is one CDR3 protein sequence, shown with its most common DNA and genes. These V and J calls rely on TCRdb rather than the paper's analysis. This sample holds hundreds of thousands of distinct CDR3 sequences; just under 20% were observed only once. About 45% of the sample is in the top ten clones.

The data are from a study of T cells in Graves' hyperthyroidism and ophthalmopathy (dated by TCRdb to the late 2010s). For the study in its entirety: Peripheral blood was collected at initial diagnosis, before any treatment. After blood sampling, hyperthyroidism patients were treated with methimazole at a starting dose of 30 mg daily, and ophthalmopathy patients were treated with high-dose intravenous methylprednisolone. In about 6 Graves' hyperthyroidism patients, the study also compared T-cell repertoires from thyroid tissue with T-cell repertoires from blood. Prospective prediction of ophthalmopathy was tested in an independent validation cohort consisting of about 20 hyperthyroidism patients and more than 15 patients who later progressed to ophthalmopathy. The 95 to 100 discovery patients were randomly divided into training and test sets at a 7:3 ratio. The paper describes TCR Vbeta CDR3 sequencing of around 140 peripheral blood samples, made up of about 40 ophthalmopathy patients, some 76 hyperthyroidism patients and about 17 progressor patients. To identify distinguishing TCR V-J signatures, a discovery cohort of around 98 patients was used, comprising some 43 with Graves' ophthalmopathy and around 60 with stable Graves' hyperthyroidism. What the research found in general, with its limitations: Most expanded thyroid clonotypes (frequency above 0.001) were also found in blood, which suggests that blood repertoires may mirror thyroid immune responses. A 13 V-J signature model separated ophthalmopathy from stable hyperthyroidism, with 87.88% sensitivity and 81.08% specificity in cross-validation and 80%/75% in testing. No statistical method was used to fix the sample size in advance, and group allocation was not hidden from the investigators. In validation, progression to ophthalmopathy was predicted by the model with almost 71% sensitivity and under 85% specificity, a median of about 6.8 months before onset.

Deletion took 4 bases off V and 6 bases off J, with a span of 8 bases between the germline ends. CDR1 SGHRS and CDR2 YFSETQ are derived from the germline V gene. The cysteine opens and the phenylalanine closes a CDR3 of 11 amino acids. CDR3 DNA only is kept here, 33 bases in frame from base 1. Ophthalmopathy patients had moderately to severely active disease, with a Clinical Activity Score of 3 or more, a NOSPECS grade of 4 or more, and a disease duration of less than 3 months. Any patient with an uncontrolled infection, another autoimmune disease, pregnancy or lactation was excluded. Diagnoses were established on the basis of clinical symptoms, serum thyroxine and TRAb, thyroid ultrasound, and orbital computed tomography. Ficoll-Paque density gradient centrifugation was used to isolate PBMCs from about 9 ml of fresh peripheral blood. Trizol reagent was used to extract total RNA, and RNA quality was then checked on an Agilent 2100 Bioanalyzer.

The specimen was blood. This TCR came from a man between 40 and 49 years old with Graves' ophthalmopathy. This sequence uses TRBV5-1 and TRBJ2-7; the D gene is perhaps TRBD1 or TRBD2, as each covers 5 bases. The CDR3 sequence is CASSSGTEQYF. In nucleotides, the sequence is TGCGCCAGCAGCAGTGGGACCGAGCAGTACTTC.